The source of this T cell receptor beta chain is a study of blood T cell repertoires in COVID-19. Assay used: immunoSEQ multiplex PCR; TCRdb lists only in-frame clones, some missing. The data show roughly 250,000 clones, approximately 83% seen once. Trimming left V 2 bases short and J 10 bases short, with 18 bases between. CDR3 size: 16 residues. Looked up from germline, CDR1 is MDHEN and CDR2 is SYDVKM. This chain uses TRBV28 with TRBJ1-6, with D perhaps matching TRBD1 (5 bases). Material: peripheral blood. The TCR originated in a woman over 75 with acute or convalescent COVID-19. CDR3 sequence reads: CASSLGGADIRSPLHF. CDR3 nucleotide sequence: TGTGCCAGCAGTTTAGGTGGGGCCGATATAAGGTCACCCCTCCACTTT.